The sequence of this T cell receptor beta chain was determined in a study of shared clonotypes between healthy human individuals. Study-level background: Three plates were used per donor for CD4 naive, three for CD4 memory, two for CD8 naive and one for CD8 memory.

Trimming removed 7 bases at V and 4 bases at J, with 19 bases between. Germline assignment: CDR1 SEHNR and CDR2 FQNEAQ (reference sequence). This CDR3 region has 15 residues. Deep-level settings were used for running the assay. Assay used: immunoSEQ multiplex PCR; TCRdb lists only in-frame clones, some missing. The table records some 2,400,000 clones, approximately 94% of them present only once. Donors were healthy HIV-negative adults without recently reported acute infections or vaccinations. The investigators split CD4+ cells into a CD45RA+ naive subset and a CD45RA-negative memory subset. The sample taken for sequencing was naive CD4+ T cells sorted from blood. Stated subset: CD45RA+ positively selected. The receptor comes from a young man in good health. This chain uses TRBV7-9 with TRBJ2-5, with no clear D. The CDR3 nucleotides are TGTGCCAGCACCCCAACTAATCAGCTTCTAGAGACCCAGTACTTC. It yields the protein CASTPTNQLLETQYF.